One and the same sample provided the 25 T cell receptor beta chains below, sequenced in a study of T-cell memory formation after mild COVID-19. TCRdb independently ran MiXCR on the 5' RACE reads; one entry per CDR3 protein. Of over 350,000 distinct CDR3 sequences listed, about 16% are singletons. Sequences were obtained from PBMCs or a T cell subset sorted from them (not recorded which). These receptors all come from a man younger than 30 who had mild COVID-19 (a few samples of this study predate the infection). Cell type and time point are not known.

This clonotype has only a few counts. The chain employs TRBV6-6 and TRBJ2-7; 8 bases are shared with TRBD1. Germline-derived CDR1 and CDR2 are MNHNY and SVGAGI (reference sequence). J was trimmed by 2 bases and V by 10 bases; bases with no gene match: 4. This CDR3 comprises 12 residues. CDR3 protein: CATRTGTYEQYV. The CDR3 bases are TGTGCCACACGGACAGGGACCTACGAGCAGTACGTC.

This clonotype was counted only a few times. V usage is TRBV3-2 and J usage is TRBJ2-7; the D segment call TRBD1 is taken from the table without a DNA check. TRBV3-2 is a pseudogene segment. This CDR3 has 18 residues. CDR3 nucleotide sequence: TGTGCCAGCAGCCATGACGACAGGCGAGAAGGGTTACACTACGAGCAGTACGTC. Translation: CASSHDDRREGLHYEQYV.

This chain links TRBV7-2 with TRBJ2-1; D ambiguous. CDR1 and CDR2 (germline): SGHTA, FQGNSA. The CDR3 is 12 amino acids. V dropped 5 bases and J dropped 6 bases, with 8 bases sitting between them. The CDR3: CASSGVLNEQFF. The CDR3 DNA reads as TGTGCCAGCAGCGGAGTCCTCAATGAGCAGTTCTTC.

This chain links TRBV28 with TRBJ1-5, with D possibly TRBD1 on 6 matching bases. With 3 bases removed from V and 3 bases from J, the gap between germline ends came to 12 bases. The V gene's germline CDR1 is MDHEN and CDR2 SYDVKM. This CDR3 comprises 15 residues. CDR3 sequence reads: CASSLGARYNQPQHF. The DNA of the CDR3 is TGTGCCAGCAGTTTGGGGGCCCGATACAATCAGCCCCAGCATTTT.

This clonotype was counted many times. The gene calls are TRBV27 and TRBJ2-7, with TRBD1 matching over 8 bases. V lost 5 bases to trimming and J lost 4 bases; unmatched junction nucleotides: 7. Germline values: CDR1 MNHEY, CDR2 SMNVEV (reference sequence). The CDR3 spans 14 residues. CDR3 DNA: TGTGCCAGCAGTCTGTGGACAGGGAATTACGAGCAGTACTTC. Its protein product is CASSLWTGNYEQYF.

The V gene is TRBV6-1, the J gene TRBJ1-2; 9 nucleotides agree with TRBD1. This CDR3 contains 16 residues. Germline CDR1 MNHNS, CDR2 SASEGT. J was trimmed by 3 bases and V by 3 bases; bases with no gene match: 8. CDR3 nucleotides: TGTGCCAGCAGTGAGACCGGGACAGGGAAGGACTATGGCTACACCTTC. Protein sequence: CASSETGTGKDYGYTF.

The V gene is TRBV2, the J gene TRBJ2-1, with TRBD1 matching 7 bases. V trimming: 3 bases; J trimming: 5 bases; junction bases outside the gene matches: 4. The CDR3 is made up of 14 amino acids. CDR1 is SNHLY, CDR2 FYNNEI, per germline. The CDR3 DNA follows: TGTGCCAGCAGTGAGCAGGGGGTGAACAATGAGCAGTTCTTC. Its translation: CASSEQGVNNEQFF.

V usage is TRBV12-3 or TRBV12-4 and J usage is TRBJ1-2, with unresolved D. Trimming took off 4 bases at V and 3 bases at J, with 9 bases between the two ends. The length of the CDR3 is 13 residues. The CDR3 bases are TGTGCCAGCAGTTCGTCAGGATACTATGGCTACACCTTC. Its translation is CASSSSGYYGYTF.

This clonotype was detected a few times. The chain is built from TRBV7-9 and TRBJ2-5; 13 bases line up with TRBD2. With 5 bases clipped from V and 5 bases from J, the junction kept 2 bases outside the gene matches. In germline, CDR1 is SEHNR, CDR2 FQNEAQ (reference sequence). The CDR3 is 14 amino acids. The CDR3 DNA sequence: TGTGCCAGCAGCCGGGGACTAGCGGGGGAGACCCAGTACTTC. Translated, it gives CASSRGLAGETQYF.

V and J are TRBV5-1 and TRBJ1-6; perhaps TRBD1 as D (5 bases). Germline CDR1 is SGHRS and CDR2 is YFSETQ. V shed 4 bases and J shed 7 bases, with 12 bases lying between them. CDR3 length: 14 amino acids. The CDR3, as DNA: TGCGCCAGCAGCCCGGGGCGGACGAATTCACCCCTCCACTTT. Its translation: CASSPGRTNSPLHF.

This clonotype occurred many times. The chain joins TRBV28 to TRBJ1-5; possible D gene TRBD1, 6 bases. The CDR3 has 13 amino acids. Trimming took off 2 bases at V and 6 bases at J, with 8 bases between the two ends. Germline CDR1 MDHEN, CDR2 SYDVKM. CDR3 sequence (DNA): TGTGCCAGCAGTTTAGGGGGCTTTCAGCCCCAGCATTTT. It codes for CASSLGGFQPQHF.

The DNA of the CDR3 is TGCAGTGCTAGAGATCCCCCGGAGTCCTACGAGCAGTACGTC. Translation: CSARDPPESYEQYV. The genes are TRBV20-1 and TRBJ2-7; D not certain. This CDR3 has 14 amino acids. The germline V and J ends were trimmed by 0 bases and 1 base, with 10 bases remaining between them. The germline V gene has CDR1 DFQATT and CDR2 SNEGSKA (reference sequence).

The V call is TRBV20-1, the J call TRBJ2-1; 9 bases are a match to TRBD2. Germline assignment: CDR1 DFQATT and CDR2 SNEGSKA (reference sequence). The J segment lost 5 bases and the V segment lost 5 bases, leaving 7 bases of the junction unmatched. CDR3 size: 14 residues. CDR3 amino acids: CSAVLAGRNNEQFF. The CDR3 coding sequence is TGCAGTGCTGTCCTAGCGGGGAGAAACAATGAGCAGTTCTTC.

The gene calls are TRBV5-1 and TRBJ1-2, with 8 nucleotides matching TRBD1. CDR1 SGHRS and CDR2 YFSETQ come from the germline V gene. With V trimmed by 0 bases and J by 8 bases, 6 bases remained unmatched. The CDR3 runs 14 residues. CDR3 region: CASSLAVDRAGYTF. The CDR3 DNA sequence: TGCGCCAGCAGCTTGGCGGTGGACAGGGCCGGCTACACCTTC.

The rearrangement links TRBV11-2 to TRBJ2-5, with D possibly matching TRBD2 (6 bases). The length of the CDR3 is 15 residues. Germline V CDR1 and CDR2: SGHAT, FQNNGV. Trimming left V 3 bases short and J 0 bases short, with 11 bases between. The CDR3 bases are TGTGCCAGCAGCTTGGAGGGGCGATACCAAGAGACCCAGTACTTC. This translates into CASSLEGRYQETQYF.

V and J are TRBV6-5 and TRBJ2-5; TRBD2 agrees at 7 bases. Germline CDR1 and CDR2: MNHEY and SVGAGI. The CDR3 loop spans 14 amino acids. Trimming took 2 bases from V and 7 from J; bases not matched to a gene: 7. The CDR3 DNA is TGTGCCAGCAGTTACGAGCGGGGAAGGGGGACCCAGTACTTC. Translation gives CASSYERGRGTQYF.

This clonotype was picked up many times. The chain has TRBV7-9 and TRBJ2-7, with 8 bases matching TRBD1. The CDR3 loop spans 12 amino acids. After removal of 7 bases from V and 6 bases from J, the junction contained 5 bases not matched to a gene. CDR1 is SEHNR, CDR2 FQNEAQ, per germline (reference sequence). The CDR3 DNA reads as TGTGCCAGCACCAGGACAGGGAGCGAGCAGTACTTC. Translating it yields CASTRTGSEQYF.

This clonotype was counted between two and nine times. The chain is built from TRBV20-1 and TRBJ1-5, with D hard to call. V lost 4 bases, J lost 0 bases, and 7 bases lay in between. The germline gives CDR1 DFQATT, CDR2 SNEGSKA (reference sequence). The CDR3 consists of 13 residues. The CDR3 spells CSANSDSNQPQHF. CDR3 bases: TGCAGTGCTAATAGCGATAGCAATCAGCCCCAGCATTTT.

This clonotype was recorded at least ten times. In DNA, the CDR3 is TGTGCCAGCAGTTCCCGGGGGACGGCGGGAAGGAGCTACACCTTC. Encoded protein: CASSSRGTAGRSYTF. The J gene is TRBJ1-2, the V gene TRBV6-5; tentative D call: TRBD1 (5 bases). Germline V gives CDR1 MNHEY, CDR2 SVGAGI. The length of the CDR3 is 15 residues. The ends were cut back, 4 bases at V and 9 bases at J, with 21 bases in the middle.

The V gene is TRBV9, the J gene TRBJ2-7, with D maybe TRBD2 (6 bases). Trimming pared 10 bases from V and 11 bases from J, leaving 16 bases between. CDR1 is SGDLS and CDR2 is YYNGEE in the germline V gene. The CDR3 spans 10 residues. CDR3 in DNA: TGTGCCTTTGTGAGGACTAAGGAGTACTTC. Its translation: CAFVRTKEYF. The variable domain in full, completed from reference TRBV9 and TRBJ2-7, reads DSGVTQTPKHLITATGQRVTLRCSPRSGDLSVYWYQQSLDQGLQFLIQYYNGEERAKGNILERFSAQQFPDLHSELNLSSLELGDSALYFCAFVRTKEYFGPGTRLTVT.

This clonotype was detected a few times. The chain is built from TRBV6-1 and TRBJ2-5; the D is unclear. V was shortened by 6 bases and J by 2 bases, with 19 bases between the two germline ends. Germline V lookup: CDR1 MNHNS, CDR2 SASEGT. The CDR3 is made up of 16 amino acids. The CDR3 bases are TGTGCCAGCAGCCACTTCACGGGCAGCGAACAAGAGACCCAGTACTTC. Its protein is CASSHFTGSEQETQYF.

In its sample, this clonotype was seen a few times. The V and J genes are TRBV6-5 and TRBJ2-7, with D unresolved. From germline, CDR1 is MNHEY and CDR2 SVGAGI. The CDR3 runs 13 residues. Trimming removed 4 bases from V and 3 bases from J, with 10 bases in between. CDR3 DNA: TGTGCCAGCAGTTCCGGACCCCTCTACGAGCAGTACGTC. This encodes CASSSGPLYEQYV.

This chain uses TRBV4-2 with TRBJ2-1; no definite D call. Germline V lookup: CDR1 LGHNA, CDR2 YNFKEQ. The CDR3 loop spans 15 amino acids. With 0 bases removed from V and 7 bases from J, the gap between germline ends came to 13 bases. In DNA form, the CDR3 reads TGTGCCAGCAGCCAAGATGTGGCAGTGGGGAATGAGCAGTTCTTC. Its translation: CASSQDVAVGNEQFF.

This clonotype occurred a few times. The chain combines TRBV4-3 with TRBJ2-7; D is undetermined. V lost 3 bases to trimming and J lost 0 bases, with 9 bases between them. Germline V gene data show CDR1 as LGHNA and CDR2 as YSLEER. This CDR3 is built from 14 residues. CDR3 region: CASSQGSFSYEQYF. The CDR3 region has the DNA TGCGCCAGCAGCCAGGGCAGCTTCTCCTACGAGCAGTACTTC.

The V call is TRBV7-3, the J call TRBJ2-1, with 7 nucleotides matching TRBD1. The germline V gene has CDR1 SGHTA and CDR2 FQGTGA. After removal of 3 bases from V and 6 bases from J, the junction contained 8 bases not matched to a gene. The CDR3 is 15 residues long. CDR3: CASSLDRSQVNEQFF. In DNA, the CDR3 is TGTGCCAGCAGCTTGGACAGGAGCCAGGTCAATGAGCAGTTCTTC. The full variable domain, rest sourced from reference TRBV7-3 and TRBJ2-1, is GAGVSQTPSNKVTEKGKYVELRCDPISGHTALYWYRQSLGQGPEFLIYFQGTGAADDSGLPNDRFFAVRPEGSVSTLKIQRTERGDSAVYLCASSLDRSQVNEQFFGPGTRLTVL.